A single sample is the source of the 18 T cell receptor beta chains below, sequenced in a study of metastatic and nonmetastatic thyroid tumors (dated by TCRdb to about 2020). No treatment had been received by any patient before thyroid surgery. Library method: PCR. The run used an Illumina HiSeq 4000. TCRdb itself trimmed the public reads at Q25 with fastp, ran MiXCR and retained productive beta chains. In all, the sample holds 46,000 or so clones, and roughly 15% of those were seen once. The ten largest clones take up around 22% of the sample. The specimen sequenced was blood. These receptor sequences come from a female donor with papillary thyroid cancer or a benign thyroid nodule (not recorded which). Some clones in this sample may be carry-over from other donors' samples.

This clone was picked up a small number of times. This rearrangement joins TRBV10-3 to TRBJ2-1; D not resolved. The CDR3 consists of 13 residues. Trimming removed 10 bases at V and 6 bases at J, with 16 bases between. Germline assignment: CDR1 ENHRY and CDR2 SYGVKD. CDR3 DNA sequence: TGTGCCACCACCTCAGAGAGCACCAATGAGCAGTTCTTC. Amino acids: CATTSESTNEQFF.

As to this clone: Here the CDR3 omits its conserved ending phenylalanine or tryptophan, so a read error is the likely source. Because the CDR3's place on the DNA is in doubt, the DNA is left out and the CDR3 is given as listed by TCRdb. This chain joins TRBV12-3 or TRBV12-4 and TRBJ2-3. The CDR3 numbers 14 amino acids, ends counted. The CDR3 protein is CASSLGASTDTHYI.

This rearrangement joins TRBV19 to TRBJ2-5; 9 positions agree with TRBD1. Per the germline V gene, CDR1 is LNHDA and CDR2 is SQIVND (reference sequence). The CDR3 consists of 14 residues. V dropped 8 bases and J dropped 5; count of bases not matched to a gene: 9. CDR3 bases: TGTGCCAGTCAAGGGACAGGGAGGGCGGAGACCCAGTACTTC. This codes for CASQGTGRAETQYF.

The table lists this clone with many counts. The chain has TRBV11-3 and TRBJ2-2; maybe TRBD2 (5 bases). V shed 6 bases and J shed 3 bases, with 14 bases lying between them. This CDR3 is built from 15 residues. Germline loops: CDR1 SGHNT, CDR2 YENEEA. The CDR3 here is CASRLMSGDTGELFF. DNA of the CDR3: TGTGCCAGCAGGTTAATGTCCGGGGACACCGGGGAGCTGTTTTTT. Drawing the rest from reference TRBV11-3 and TRBJ2-2, the complete variable domain is EAGVVQSPRYKIIEKKQPVAFWCNPISGHNTLYWYLQNLGQGPELLIRYENEEAVDDSQLPKDRFSAERLKGVDSTLKIQPAELGDSAVYLCASRLMSGDTGELFFGEGSRLTVL.

This clone was found once. The chain uses TRBV3-1 and TRBJ2-7, with a weak D call TRBD1 (6 bases). This CDR3 comprises 13 residues. Germline V gives CDR1 LGHDT, CDR2 YNNKEL (reference sequence). V gave up 3 bases and J gave up 1 base, with 7 bases separating them. The CDR3 DNA is TGTGCCAGCAGCCAGGGACAATCCTACGAGCAGTACTTC. Translating gives CASSQGQSYEQYF.

As to this clone: This may be a read error, as it is one base from a much larger clone. The CDR3 loop reads CASSRTSGHIDTQYF. In nucleotides, the CDR3 is TGTGCCAGCAGCCGGACTAGCGGGCACATAGATACGCAGTATTTT. The chain employs TRBV3-1 and TRBJ2-3, with 11 bases identical to TRBD2. V was clipped by 4 bases and J by 5 bases; unmatched bases: 5. The CDR3 spans 15 residues. Germline V lookup: CDR1 LGHDT, CDR2 YNNKEL (reference sequence).

The table lists this clone with many counts. V gene TRBV5-1 combines with J gene TRBJ2-1, with 9 bases that match TRBD2. V gave up 0 bases and J gave up 2 bases; unmatched junction bases: 6. The CDR3 contains 17 residues. Germline V CDR1 and CDR2: SGHRS, YFSETQ. The CDR3 loop reads CASSLAVSGRPYNEQFF. The CDR3 DNA reads TGCGCCAGCAGCTTGGCCGTGAGCGGGAGGCCCTACAATGAGCAGTTCTTC.

Many counts were recorded for this clone. This chain links TRBV7-2 with TRBJ2-1, with D hard to call. Per the germline V gene, CDR1 is SGHTA and CDR2 is FQGNSA. Trimming took 1 base from V and 7 from J, leaving 11 bases between them. The CDR3 is 14 residues long. In nucleotides, the CDR3 is TGTGCCAGCAGCTTAGAGTATTCTGGGAATGAGCAGTTCTTC. It codes for CASSLEYSGNEQFF.

This clone came up a few times. V usage is TRBV27 and J usage is TRBJ2-3; tentative D call: TRBD2 (6 bases). Trimming removed 4 bases from V and 3 bases from J, with 14 bases in between. This CDR3 is built from 15 residues. CDR1 and CDR2 (germline): MNHEY, SMNVEV (reference sequence). CDR3 protein: CASSSDGLRTDTQYF. The CDR3 DNA reads TGTGCCAGCAGTTCGGACGGACTAAGGACAGATACGCAGTATTTT.

The table lists this clone with many counts. The chain is built from TRBV5-1 and TRBJ2-5; TRBD1 matches 9 bases. The CDR3 is made up of 14 amino acids. V lost 4 bases to trimming and J lost 5 bases; unmatched junction nucleotides: 6. Germline-derived CDR1 and CDR2 are SGHRS and YFSETQ. The CDR3 sequence: CASSPGQGSETQYF. The DNA of the CDR3 is TGCGCCAGCAGCCCAGGACAGGGGTCGGAGACCCAGTACTTC. The full variable domain, in which reference TRBV5-1 and TRBJ2-5 provide the parts outside the CDR3, is KAGVTQTPRYLIKTRGQQVTLSCSPISGHRSVSWYQQTPGQGLQFLFEYFSETQRNKGNFPGRFSGRQFSNSRSEMNVSTLELGDSALYLCASSPGQGSETQYFGPGTRLLVL.

This clone was seen at least ten times. The CDR3 nucleotides are TGCGCCAGCAGCCAAGATTTCGAGCGGGAGATTGTTTTTGAGCAGTTCTTC. This translates into CASSQDFEREIVFEQFF. The chain couples TRBV4-1 to TRBJ2-1; TRBD2 matches at 8 bases. Germline V lookup: CDR1 MGHRA, CDR2 YSYEKL. This CDR3 is built from 17 residues. V shed 0 bases and J 9 bases; nucleotides not matched to a gene: 13.

This clone was seen ten or more times. The V gene is TRBV3-1, the J gene TRBJ2-5; 7 nucleotides agree with TRBD1. Per the germline V gene, CDR1 is LGHDT and CDR2 is YNNKEL (reference sequence). Trimming removed 4 bases from V and 5 bases from J; junction bases left unmatched: 7. The CDR3 spans 14 residues. This chain's CDR3 is CASSPTGTKETQYF. The CDR3 DNA sequence: TGTGCCAGCAGCCCGACAGGGACGAAGGAGACCCAGTACTTC.

This clone was recorded many times. One junction end does not reproduce the germline sequence, and a read error may be involved. V usage is TRBV2 and J usage is TRBJ2-1; tentative D call: TRBD2 (5 bases). The CDR3 spans 15 residues. Germline V gene data show CDR1 as SNHLY and CDR2 as FYNNEI. The CDR3 here is CAGSERLSSYNEQFF. The CDR3, as DNA: TGTGCCGGCAGCGAGCGGTTAAGCTCCTACAATGAGCAGTTCTTC.

With regard to this clone: Mismatch with germline at one junction end may stem from a read error. The J gene is TRBJ2-3, the V gene TRBV2; D is uncertain. The CDR3 sequence is 14 residues long. The germline CDR1 and CDR2 sequences are SNHLY and FYNNEI. Written as DNA, the CDR3 is TGTGCCAGCAGTGAAGCGCTTAACACAGTTACGCAGTATTTT. Its translation: CASSEALNTVTQYF. Drawing the rest from reference TRBV2 and TRBJ2-3, the complete variable domain is EPEVTQTPSHQVTQMGQEVILRCVPISNHLYFYWYRQILGQKVEFLVSFYNNEISEKSEIFDDQFSVERPDGSNFTLKIRSTKLEDSAMYFCASSEALNTVTQYFGPGTRLTVL.

This clone is classed as medium-sized (0.01 to 0.1%). V and J are TRBV28 and TRBJ1-1, with D perhaps matching TRBD1 (5 bases). From germline, CDR1 is MDHEN and CDR2 SYDVKM. With 3 bases removed from V and 0 bases from J, the gap between germline ends came to 20 bases. There are 18 residues in the CDR3. CDR3 in DNA: TGTGCCAGCAGTTTCGGGACGGATACGCGCGCCATGAACACTGAAGCTTTCTTT. This codes for CASSFGTDTRAMNTEAFF.

This clone was recorded many times. The J gene is TRBJ2-5, the V gene TRBV13; 9 nucleotides align to TRBD1. Trimming removed 5 bases from V and 5 bases from J; junction bases left unmatched: 9. The CDR3 is 15 amino acids. Germline CDR1 is PRHDT and CDR2 is FYEKMQ (reference sequence). The CDR3 here is CASSTSTGGRETQYF. In DNA form, the CDR3 reads TGTGCCAGCAGCACTTCAACAGGGGGCCGGGAGACCCAGTACTTC.

In its sample, this clone was seen many times. This chain joins TRBV5-1 and TRBJ2-1, with TRBD2 as a possible D gene (6 bases). The CDR3 loop spans 14 amino acids. From germline, CDR1 is SGHRS and CDR2 YFSETQ. V was pared by 4 bases and J by 0 bases, with 8 bases between. The CDR3 loop is CASSTGSSYNEQFF. As DNA, the CDR3 is TGCGCCAGCAGCACCGGGAGCTCCTACAATGAGCAGTTCTTC.

This clone was observed many times. The rearrangement uses TRBV2 and TRBJ1-1; weak D call: TRBD1 (5 bases). The CDR3 extends over 14 amino acids. Germline V gene lookup returns CDR1 SNHLY and CDR2 FYNNEI. Trimming removed 7 bases from V and 8 bases from J, with 20 bases in between. CDR3 protein: CASTEGWDGREAFF. CDR3 DNA sequence: TGTGCCAGCACCGAAGGGTGGGACGGGAGAGAAGCTTTCTTT.